A single sample gave rise to the 32 T cell receptor beta chains below, sequenced in a study of blood T cell repertoires in COVID-19. Produced via immunoSEQ multiplex PCR; TCRdb's table is partial and in-frame only. The data contain about 46,000 clones, more than 75% of them singletons. Material for sequencing was peripheral blood. Every receptor here comes from a human donor in a cohort sampled during active COVID-19.

This clone occurred once. J is TRBJ1-6 and V is TRBV27; perhaps TRBD1 as D (6 bases). V was trimmed by 6 bases and J by 4 bases, leaving 7 bases between them. Germline-derived CDR1 and CDR2 are MNHEY and SMNVEV (reference sequence). CDR3 length: 13 amino acids. CDR3 in amino acids: CASRQGYNSPLHF. The CDR3 bases are TGTGCCAGCAGACAGGGATATAATTCACCCCTCCACTTT.

The V gene is TRBV12-3 or TRBV12-4, the J gene TRBJ2-4; TRBD1 matches at 7 bases. The CDR3 loop spans 13 amino acids. Losses at the gene ends were 6 bases for V and 6 bases for J; bases not matched to a gene: 5. The CDR3 region is CASRRGPGNIQYF. The CDR3 nucleotides read TGTGCCAGCAGGAGGGGGCCTGGAAACATTCAGTACTTC.

The chain couples TRBV7-9 to TRBJ2-2; TRBD2 matches at 13 bases. Germline loops: CDR1 SEHNR, CDR2 FQNEAQ (reference sequence). The V segment lost 5 bases and the J segment 7 bases; nucleotides outside the gene matches: 10. This CDR3 contains 17 residues. The CDR3 nucleotides read TGTGCCAGCAGCGTACTGACTAGCGGGAGGTCCGGCGGGGAGCTGTTTTTT. Its protein is CASSVLTSGRSGGELFF.

The V gene is TRBV9, the J gene TRBJ2-7, with 7 nucleotides matching TRBD2. CDR3 size: 12 residues. In germline, CDR1 is SGDLS, CDR2 YYNGEE. Unmatched junction bases numbered 3, after V lost 5 bases and J lost 4 bases. The CDR3 nucleotides read TGTGCCAGCAGTTCCGGGGGGTACGAGCAGTACTTC. This gives the protein CASSSGGYEQYF.

The chain carries TRBV28 and TRBJ1-2; no definite D call. Trimming took 3 bases from V and 4 from J, leaving 12 bases between them. The CDR3 length is 14 residues. Germline CDR1 is MDHEN and CDR2 is SYDVKM. Written as DNA, the CDR3 is TGTGCCAGCAGTTTGGACGGGAATCTCTATGGCTACACCTTC. Its protein product is CASSLDGNLYGYTF.

The gene calls are TRBV20-1 and TRBJ1-5, with 10 bases aligning to TRBD1. The CDR3 sequence is 17 residues long. The trim removed 3 bases at V and 1 base at J, leaving 9 bases unmatched. Germline assignment: CDR1 DFQATT and CDR2 SNEGSKA (reference sequence). CDR3 coding DNA: TGCAGTGCTAGTCAAGGACAGGGGGTACGAAGCAATCAGCCCCAGCATTTT. Encoded protein: CSASQGQGVRSNQPQHF.

This sequence joins TRBV5-5 and TRBJ2-2, with 16 bases identical to TRBD2. The junction had 4 bases not matched to a gene; V was cut back by 4 bases and J by 4 bases. Germline lookup yields CDR1 SGHKS and CDR2 YYEKEE (reference sequence). CDR3 length: 17 residues. The CDR3 sequence: CASSGGLAGGVTGELFF. CDR3 DNA sequence: TGTGCCAGCAGCGGGGGACTAGCGGGAGGGGTCACCGGGGAGCTGTTTTTT.

The V call is TRBV6-2 or TRBV6-3, the J call TRBJ2-2, with 9 bases fitting TRBD1. With 4 bases clipped from V and 1 base from J, the junction kept 10 bases outside the gene matches. The CDR3 extends over 18 amino acids. The V gene's germline CDR1 is MNHEY and CDR2 SVGEGT. The CDR3 protein is CASSSNYPGQGNTGELFF. The CDR3, as DNA: TGTGCCAGCAGTTCCAATTACCCGGGACAGGGGAACACCGGGGAGCTGTTTTTT.

V and J are TRBV19 and TRBJ2-7, with 8 nucleotides matching TRBD2. The CDR3 extends over 12 amino acids. The germline CDR1 and CDR2 sequences are LNHDA and SQIVND (reference sequence). Losses at the gene ends were 7 bases for V and 4 bases for J; bases not matched to a gene: 3. The CDR3 DNA follows: TGTGCCAGTACTAGCGGGTCATACGAGCAGTACTTC. It specifies CASTSGSYEQYF.

This chain links TRBV5-4 with TRBJ1-1; D is possibly TRBD1 (6 bases). This CDR3 has 14 amino acids. Germline V gives CDR1 SGHNT, CDR2 YYREEE (reference sequence). Trimming shortened V by 6 bases and J by 10 bases, and 22 bases separated the two germline ends. This CDR3 is CASTLQGRTEAAFF. CDR3 DNA sequence: TGTGCCAGCACCCTACAGGGAAGGACTGAAGCAGCTTTCTTT.

J is TRBJ2-3 and V is TRBV28; 9 bases map to TRBD1. Germline CDR1 MDHEN, CDR2 SYDVKM. CDR3 length equals 15 residues. V lost 6 bases and J lost 1; bases outside the gene matches: 5. CDR3 region: CASRDGTGRTDTQYF. For the CDR3, the DNA is TGTGCCAGCAGGGATGGGACAGGGCGCACAGATACGCAGTATTTT. Based on the CDR3 plus reference TRBV28 and TRBJ2-3, the full variable domain is DVKVTQSSRYLVKRTGEKVFLECVQDMDHENMFWYRQDPGLGLRLIYFSYDVKMKEKGDIPEGYSVSREKKERFSLILESASTNQTSMYLCASRDGTGRTDTQYFGPGTRLTVL.

This chain connects TRBV5-4 to TRBJ2-6; 10 nucleotides match TRBD2. Germline values: CDR1 SGHNT, CDR2 YYREEE (reference sequence). This CDR3 is 20 amino acids long. V lost 0 bases and J lost 1; bases outside the gene matches: 10. Here the CDR3 DNA reads TGTGCCAGCAGCTTGGGGCGCTCACTAGCGGGGCTTTCTGGGGCCAACGTCCTGACTTTC. Translated: CASSLGRSLAGLSGANVLTF. The whole variable domain, remainder taken from reference TRBV5-4 and TRBJ2-6, is ETGVTQSPTHLIKTRGQQVTLRCSSQSGHNTVSWYQQALGQGPQFIFQYYREEENGRGNFPPRFSGLQFPNYSSELNVNALELDDSALYLCASSLGRSLAGLSGANVLTFGAGSRLTVL.

The CDR3: CASSYSREGDEQFF. CDR3 sequence (DNA): TGTGCCAGCAGTTACTCCAGGGAGGGGGATGAGCAGTTCTTC. This chain joins TRBV6-2 or TRBV6-3 and TRBJ2-1; D may be TRBD2 (7 bases). This CDR3 is 14 amino acids long. Germline V gene lookup returns CDR1 MNHEY and CDR2 SVGEGT. V lost 0 bases and J lost 8, with 11 bases in between.

The chain carries TRBV19 and TRBJ2-3; D perhaps matches TRBD1 (5 bases). Trimming took 7 bases from V and 1 from J, leaving 9 bases between them. The CDR3 is 13 residues long. The germline V gene has CDR1 LNHDA and CDR2 SQIVND (reference sequence). CDR3 nucleotides: TGTGCCAGTAAACTCAGGGGCACAGATACGCAGTATTTT. It encodes CASKLRGTDTQYF.

This clone was detected a few times. The gene calls are TRBV5-6 and TRBJ2-6; no clear D. The ends were cut back, 4 bases at V and 1 base at J, with 15 bases in the middle. This CDR3 is built from 17 residues. Germline V CDR1 and CDR2: SGHDT, YYEEEE. CDR3 in amino acids: CASSPLPRLSGANVLTF. For the CDR3, the DNA is TGTGCCAGCAGCCCTCTTCCGAGGCTTTCTGGGGCCAACGTCCTGACTTTC. The full variable domain, its missing parts supplied by reference TRBV5-6 and TRBJ2-6, is DAGVTQSPTHLIKTRGQQVTLRCSPKSGHDTVSWYQQALGQGPQFIFQYYEEEERQRGNFPDRFSGHQFPNYSSELNVNALLLGDSALYLCASSPLPRLSGANVLTFGAGSRLTVL.

The V gene is TRBV7-8, the J gene TRBJ2-7; 10 bases match TRBD1. Germline V gene sequence: CDR1 SGHVS, CDR2 FQNEAQ. Trimming at V came to 11 bases and at J to 3 bases, leaving 10 bases not matched to a gene. The CDR3 runs to 14 residues. The CDR3 loop reads CAVTSGTGVYEQYF. Written as DNA, the CDR3 is TGTGCCGTTACTTCGGGGACAGGGGTCTACGAGCAGTACTTC.

In this sample, this clone turned up once. The chain couples TRBV27 to TRBJ2-7, with 8 nucleotides matching TRBD1. Per the germline V gene, CDR1 is MNHEY and CDR2 is SMNVEV (reference sequence). The CDR3 runs 13 residues. The V and J ends lost 6 bases and 5 bases, in that order; junction bases with no gene match: 6. The CDR3 DNA reads TGTGCCAGCAGATGGACAGGGTCCCACGAGCAGTACTTC. Translated, it gives CASRWTGSHEQYF.

The V gene is TRBV27, the J gene TRBJ1-6, with D tentatively TRBD1 (5 bases). V dropped 4 bases and J dropped 3 bases, with 13 bases sitting between them. The CDR3 has 16 amino acids. Germline V gives CDR1 MNHEY, CDR2 SMNVEV (reference sequence). CDR3 protein: CASSSFDSYYNSPLHF. As DNA, the CDR3 is TGTGCCAGCAGTTCCTTCGACAGTTACTATAATTCACCCCTCCACTTT.

The V and J genes are TRBV5-4 and TRBJ1-1, with a weak D call TRBD1 (5 bases). V was shortened by 1 base and J by 4 bases, with 14 bases between the two germline ends. The CDR3 runs to 15 residues. Germline CDR1 and CDR2: SGHNT and YYREEE (reference sequence). Here the CDR3 reads CASSLMTGVITEAFF. For the CDR3, the DNA is TGTGCCAGCAGCTTGATGACGGGGGTTATCACTGAAGCTTTCTTT.

The V and J genes are TRBV2 and TRBJ1-1, with 7 positions matching TRBD1. The germline gives CDR1 SNHLY, CDR2 FYNNEI. CDR3 length: 14 amino acids. Germline trimming cut 6 bases from V and 5 bases from J; bases unmatched to any gene: 9. CDR3 bases: TGTGCCAGCAGCCTCGGACAGGAACGGACTGAAGCTTTCTTT. It encodes CASSLGQERTEAFF.

The CDR3 region has the DNA TGTGCCAGCAGCCCGGACACCAATGAGCAGTTCTTC. It yields the protein CASSPDTNEQFF. The J gene is TRBJ2-1, the V gene TRBV3-1 (or the pseudogene TRBV3-2); D possibly corresponds to TRBD1 (5 bases). Trimming shortened V by 4 bases and J by 6 bases, and 7 bases separated the two germline ends. In germline, CDR1 is LGHDT, CDR2 YNNKEL (reference sequence). This CDR3 contains 12 residues.

V usage is TRBV20-1 and J usage is TRBJ1-2, with TRBD1 matching 9 bases. From germline, CDR1 is DFQATT and CDR2 SNEGSKA (reference sequence). The V and J ends lost 3 bases and 1 base, in that order; junction bases with no gene match: 6. The CDR3 spans 15 residues. CDR3 DNA: TGCAGTGCTAGTAAGGGACAGGGAAATAACTATGGCTACACCTTC. This codes for CSASKGQGNNYGYTF.

The gene calls are TRBV4-1 and TRBJ2-5; D is unclear. V was cut by 1 base and J by 5 bases, with 17 bases left in between. CDR1 is MGHRA and CDR2 is YSYEKL in the germline V gene. The CDR3 is 16 amino acids. The DNA of the CDR3 is TGCGCCAGCAGCCAAGCCTCGACACCCCCTGGGGAGACCCAGTACTTC. Translating gives CASSQASTPPGETQYF.

Concerning this clone itself: This specimen includes other DNA sequences encoding the same CDR3. The chain has TRBV4-1 and TRBJ2-7; 7 nucleotides agree with TRBD1. Germline V CDR1 and CDR2: MGHRA, YSYEKL. CDR3 length: 14 amino acids. The J segment lost 2 bases and the V segment lost 1 base, leaving 2 bases of the junction unmatched. CDR3 bases: TGCGCCAGCAGCCAAGGGCAGGGGGCCTACGAGCAGTACTTC. Translated: CASSQGQGAYEQYF.

This chain connects TRBV19 to TRBJ2-5; TRBD2 matches at 8 bases. The junction had 7 bases not matched to a gene; V was cut back by 1 base and J by 3 bases. Germline-derived CDR1 and CDR2 are LNHDA and SQIVND (reference sequence). The CDR3 runs 16 residues. The CDR3 bases are TGTGCCAGTAGTATAGCCGGACTAGCTTCCGAAGAGACCCAGTACTTC. It translates to CASSIAGLASEETQYF.

V and J are TRBV2 and TRBJ1-5; 7 nucleotides line up with TRBD1. V lost 4 bases to trimming and J lost 1 base; unmatched junction nucleotides: 4. The CDR3 covers 15 residues. Germline assignment: CDR1 SNHLY and CDR2 FYNNEI. CDR3 amino acids: CASSGDRPSNQPQHF. The CDR3 DNA sequence: TGTGCCAGCAGTGGGGACAGACCAAGCAATCAGCCCCAGCATTTT.

V is TRBV19 and J is TRBJ2-7; 10 bases are a match to TRBD1. The V segment lost 4 bases and the J segment 0 bases; nucleotides outside the gene matches: 9. This CDR3 contains 17 residues. Germline loops: CDR1 LNHDA, CDR2 SQIVND (reference sequence). CDR3 bases: TGTGCCAGTAGTACAACCGGGACAGGGGTCGACTCCTACGAGCAGTACTTC. Protein sequence: CASSTTGTGVDSYEQYF.

The chain recombines TRBV6-5 with TRBJ2-1; no firm D call. Trimming cost V 7 bases and J 15 bases, with 16 bases left between them. From germline, CDR1 is MNHEY and CDR2 SVGAGI. This CDR3 contains 11 residues. CDR3: CASMAETSLFF. The CDR3 DNA is TGTGCCAGCATGGCAGAAACATCTCTGTTCTTC.

The V gene is TRBV3-1 (or the pseudogene TRBV3-2), the J gene TRBJ2-7, with 10 bases aligning to TRBD2. The CDR3 contains 15 residues. CDR1 and CDR2 from the germline V gene are LGHDT and YNNKEL (reference sequence). V lost 3 bases to trimming and J lost 4 bases; unmatched junction nucleotides: 6. The CDR3 DNA reads TGTGCCAGCAGCCAGGCCCTAGCGGGAGCGTACGAGCAGTACTTC. Protein: CASSQALAGAYEQYF.

The rearrangement uses TRBV10-2 and TRBJ2-7, with D possibly TRBD2 on 6 matching bases. CDR1 is WSHSY and CDR2 is SAAADI in the germline V gene. This CDR3 spans 14 amino acids. Trimming pared 8 bases from V and 6 bases from J, leaving 20 bases between. The CDR3 sequence: CASLRGGDFREQYF. In DNA form, the CDR3 reads TGCGCCAGCTTAAGGGGCGGGGACTTTCGCGAGCAGTACTTC.

This clone was seen a handful of times. The chain joins TRBV4-1 to TRBJ1-2; 7 nucleotides line up with TRBD1. This CDR3 spans 15 amino acids. Looked up from germline, CDR1 is MGHRA and CDR2 is YSYEKL. The V segment lost 0 bases and the J segment 6 bases; nucleotides outside the gene matches: 7. CDR3 protein: CASSQEGGQYDGYTF. CDR3 bases: TGCGCCAGCAGCCAAGAAGGGGGACAGTACGATGGCTACACCTTC.

DNA for the CDR3: TGTGCCAGCAGCAAGGGACTGCTAAATTCACCCCTCCACTTT. The encoded protein is CASSKGLLNSPLHF. The chain joins TRBV7-2 to TRBJ1-6; maybe TRBD1 (5 bases). Per the germline V gene, CDR1 is SGHTA and CDR2 is FQGNSA. Trimming removed 5 bases at V and 7 bases at J, with 12 bases between. The CDR3 consists of 14 residues.